One sample yielded the 27 T cell receptor beta chains listed below, sequenced in a study of blood T cell repertoires in COVID-19. Sequencing used immunoSEQ multiplex PCR; TCRdb keeps in-frame clones, though not all of them. The sample yields approximately 440,000 clones, 87% seen once. Specimen: PBMCs or T cells enriched from blood (not recorded which). These receptors were taken from a woman under 30 who had recovered from COVID-19.

The V call is TRBV28, the J call TRBJ2-7; 8 bases agree with TRBD1. With V trimmed by 10 bases and J by 7 bases, 12 bases remained unmatched. CDR1 and CDR2 from the germline V gene are MDHEN and SYDVKM. The CDR3 is 13 residues long. The chain's CDR3 is CAIRPDRDAEQYF. Written as DNA, the CDR3 is TGTGCCATCCGCCCGGACAGGGACGCAGAGCAGTACTTC.

J is TRBJ1-2 and V is TRBV6-2 or TRBV6-3; D remains unclear. There are 12 residues in the CDR3. The germline V gene has CDR1 MNHEY and CDR2 SVGEGT. V was trimmed by 6 bases and J by 4 bases, leaving 9 bases between them. The CDR3 region is CASSGLIYGYTF. CDR3 nucleotides: TGTGCCAGCAGCGGACTCATCTATGGCTACACCTTC.

This chain links TRBV27 with TRBJ1-2, with D perhaps matching TRBD1 (5 bases). V was clipped by 1 base and J by 4 bases, with 13 bases between them. Germline CDR1 MNHEY, CDR2 SMNVEV (reference sequence). This CDR3 region has 15 residues. The CDR3 is CASSLFPGISYGYTF. The CDR3 DNA follows: TGTGCCAGCAGTTTATTTCCAGGGATAAGCTATGGCTACACCTTC.

This chain uses TRBV7-3 with TRBJ1-6; possible D gene TRBD1, 6 bases. Germline V lookup: CDR1 SGHTA, CDR2 FQGTGA. CDR3 length: 15 residues. The V gene lost 5 bases and the J gene lost 7 bases, with 15 bases spanning the gap. CDR3 loop: CASSPQGGGNSPLHF. CDR3 DNA: TGTGCCAGCAGCCCCCAAGGGGGGGGAAATTCACCCCTCCACTTT. Together with reference TRBV7-3 and TRBJ1-6, the CDR3 gives the full variable domain: GAGVSQTPSNKVTEKGKYVELRCDPISGHTALYWYRQSLGQGPEFLIYFQGTGAADDSGLPNDRFFAVRPEGSVSTLKIQRTERGDSAVYLCASSPQGGGNSPLHFGNGTRLTVT.

The chain combines TRBV3-1 (or the pseudogene TRBV3-2) with TRBJ2-3; unclear D gene. V dropped 1 base and J dropped 2 bases, with 7 bases sitting between them. Germline CDR1 is LGHDT and CDR2 is YNNKEL (reference sequence). The CDR3 covers 14 residues. CDR3 sequence reads: CASSQVGDTDTQYF. In DNA, the CDR3 is TGTGCCAGCAGCCAAGTAGGAGACACAGATACGCAGTATTTT.

The chain recombines TRBV2 with TRBJ2-3; no reliable D call. Germline V gene data show CDR1 as SNHLY and CDR2 as FYNNEI. The CDR3 consists of 13 residues. V lost 6 bases and J 3 bases, leaving 10 bases between the germline ends. This chain's CDR3 is CASSGSSTDTQYF. The DNA of the CDR3 is TGTGCCAGCAGCGGTTCCTCTACAGATACGCAGTATTTT.

With regard to this clone: Its ends do not fully match the called genes, so a read error is possible. The chain joins TRBV3-1 (or the pseudogene TRBV3-2) to TRBJ2-3, with D unresolved. Germline V lookup: CDR1 LGHDT, CDR2 YNNKEL (reference sequence). This CDR3 region has 16 residues. CDR3 DNA: TGTGCCAGCAGCCAAGATCAGGTCGTCAGCACTGATACGCAGTATTTT. It is translated as CASSQDQVVSTDTQYF.

This chain connects TRBV27 to TRBJ1-1, with D tentatively TRBD1 (5 bases). The V end lost 6 bases, the J end lost 4 bases, and 12 bases lay between the germline ends. This CDR3 comprises 13 residues. Germline-derived CDR1 and CDR2 are MNHEY and SMNVEV (reference sequence). The CDR3: CASRLGGSTEAFF. For the CDR3, the DNA is TGTGCCAGCAGGTTGGGGGGGAGCACTGAAGCTTTCTTT.

This clone was recorded a few times. The V gene is TRBV28, the J gene TRBJ2-2, with TRBD1 matching 7 bases. The CDR3 is 14 amino acids. Germline V gene sequence: CDR1 MDHEN, CDR2 SYDVKM. The trim removed 5 bases at V and 5 bases at J, leaving 5 bases unmatched. Here the CDR3 reads CASSKDRATGELFF. CDR3 DNA sequence: TGTGCCAGCAGTAAAGACAGGGCGACCGGGGAGCTGTTTTTT.

This clone was observed a single time. This specimen includes other DNA sequences encoding the same CDR3. The V and J genes are TRBV18 and TRBJ2-1; no clear D. This CDR3 spans 14 amino acids. Germline CDR1 is KGHSH and CDR2 is LQKENI. V dropped 0 bases and J dropped 0 bases, with 3 bases sitting between them. The CDR3 nucleotides are TGTGCCAGCTCACCACCGAGCTCCTACAATGAGCAGTTCTTC. Its translation: CASSPPSSYNEQFF.

The rearrangement uses TRBV2 and TRBJ1-4; TRBD1 matches at 9 bases. The germline gives CDR1 SNHLY, CDR2 FYNNEI. V lost 5 bases and J lost 10; bases outside the gene matches: 8. This CDR3 region has 14 residues. The CDR3 nucleotides read TGTGCCAGCAGTCTTACAGGGGGCCCCGGAAAACTGTTTTTT. It encodes CASSLTGGPGKLFF.

The chain recombines TRBV5-6 with TRBJ2-7, with D hard to call. In germline, CDR1 is SGHDT, CDR2 YYEEEE. V lost 0 bases and J lost 2, with 6 bases in between. The CDR3 loop spans 13 amino acids. Written as DNA, the CDR3 is TGTGCCAGCAGCTTGGACAGTCCCTACGAGCAGTACTTC. Translation: CASSLDSPYEQYF.

The rearrangement joins TRBV7-8 to TRBJ1-4, with 11 bases lining up with TRBD1. The J segment lost 7 bases and the V segment lost 5 bases, leaving 15 bases of the junction unmatched. The CDR3 is 18 residues long. Germline V gene lookup returns CDR1 SGHVS and CDR2 FQNEAQ. The CDR3, as DNA: TGTGCCAGCAGCCTCTCTACGGACAGGGGGCTTAACCCTGAAAAACTGTTTTTT. Its translation is CASSLSTDRGLNPEKLFF.

V gene TRBV12-3 or TRBV12-4 combines with J gene TRBJ1-1; TRBD1 aligns across 7 bases. This CDR3 is 12 amino acids long. Trimming took 2 bases from V and 8 from J; bases not matched to a gene: 2. CDR3: CASSLRGQEAFF. The CDR3 DNA sequence: TGTGCCAGCAGTTTAAGGGGACAGGAAGCTTTCTTT.

The rearrangement joins TRBV19 to TRBJ2-5, with TRBD1 as a possible D gene (5 bases). Trimming took 5 bases from V and 6 from J, leaving 13 bases between them. The CDR3 is made up of 13 amino acids. Germline CDR1 is LNHDA and CDR2 is SQIVND (reference sequence). The CDR3 sequence: CASSPQGEKTQYF. Here the CDR3 DNA reads TGTGCCAGTAGTCCGCAGGGTGAGAAGACCCAGTACTTC.

This chain connects TRBV2 to TRBJ2-3; D may be TRBD1 (6 bases). Looked up from germline, CDR1 is SNHLY and CDR2 is FYNNEI. This CDR3 has 14 residues. The V end lost 3 bases, the J end lost 5 bases, and 12 bases lay between the germline ends. The CDR3 reads CASSDKGEGDTQYF. The CDR3 DNA follows: TGTGCCAGCAGTGATAAGGGGGAAGGAGATACGCAGTATTTT.

The gene calls are TRBV7-6 and TRBJ2-1; D might be TRBD2 (7 bases). V lost 1 base, J lost 9 bases, and 13 bases lay in between. Germline V lookup: CDR1 SGHVS, CDR2 FNYEAQ. The CDR3 extends over 14 amino acids. Written as DNA, the CDR3 is TGTGCCAGCAGCTTAGGACGGGGGGCTTCTGAGCAGTTCTTC. It specifies CASSLGRGASEQFF.

The chain recombines TRBV14 with TRBJ2-1; D is unresolved. The CDR3 extends over 11 amino acids. Germline CDR1 reads SGHDN; CDR2 reads FVKESK. Trimming pared 4 bases from V and 7 bases from J, leaving 5 bases between. In nucleotides, the CDR3 is TGTGCCAGCAGCCTTAATAATGAGCAGTTCTTC. It translates to CASSLNNEQFF.

V usage is TRBV14 and J usage is TRBJ2-2; the match to TRBD2 covers 8 bases. This CDR3 is 16 amino acids long. Trimming cost V 6 bases and J 2 bases; bases outside gene matches: 8. Germline V gives CDR1 SGHDN, CDR2 FVKESK. Here the CDR3 DNA reads TGTGCCAGCAGTCGCCCGGGGGGGATAAACACCGGGGAGCTGTTTTTT. Translated, it gives CASSRPGGINTGELFF.

The J gene is TRBJ1-1, the V gene TRBV15, with D possibly TRBD1 on 6 matching bases. CDR1 is LNHNV and CDR2 is YYDKDF in the germline V gene (reference sequence). The CDR3 totals 15 residues. V shed 9 bases and J shed 6 bases, with 23 bases lying between them. CDR3 sequence: CATRNGGAGISEAFF. The CDR3 nucleotides read TGTGCCACTCGGAACGGGGGGGCAGGCATATCTGAAGCTTTCTTT.

This clone occurred many times. This chain links TRBV2 with TRBJ1-5; 8 nucleotides match TRBD1. V trimming: 6 bases; J trimming: 2 bases; junction bases outside the gene matches: 9. The CDR3 has 16 residues. From germline, CDR1 is SNHLY and CDR2 FYNNEI. CDR3: CASRQGAGVGNQPQHF. Written as DNA, the CDR3 is TGTGCCAGCAGGCAGGGGGCAGGGGTCGGCAATCAGCCCCAGCATTTT.

This clone was seen only once. The chain uses TRBV30 and TRBJ1-1; 9 bases are a match to TRBD1. Germline-derived CDR1 and CDR2 are GTSNPN and SVGIG (reference sequence). J lost 5 bases, V lost 2 bases, and 6 bases had no gene match. The CDR3 runs to 14 residues. The CDR3 DNA sequence: TGTGCCTGGAGTTCCGGGACAGGGCGGACTGAAGCTTTCTTT. Protein: CAWSSGTGRTEAFF.

With respect to this clone: The junction differs from germline at one of its ends, possibly a read error. The chain couples TRBV7-7 to TRBJ1-1, with no clear D. Germline V gene lookup returns CDR1 SSHAT and CDR2 FNYEAQ (reference sequence). The CDR3 extends over 13 amino acids. The CDR3 protein is CASSHEMNTEAFF. In DNA form, the CDR3 reads TGTGCTAGCAGCCACGAGATGAACACTGAAGCTTTCTTT.

This chain links TRBV5-6 with TRBJ2-1; 7 bases map to TRBD2. Losses at the gene ends were 4 bases for V and 0 bases for J; bases not matched to a gene: 4. Germline CDR1 is SGHDT and CDR2 is YYEEEE. CDR3 length equals 15 residues. The CDR3 DNA follows: TGTGCCAGCAGCCGACTAGCCGGCTCCTACAATGAGCAGTTCTTC. Amino acids: CASSRLAGSYNEQFF.

V usage is TRBV30 and J usage is TRBJ2-5, with a tentative D call TRBD1 (6 bases). This CDR3 has 14 amino acids. The V gene lost 3 bases and the J gene lost 4 bases, with 15 bases spanning the gap. The V gene's germline CDR1 is GTSNPN and CDR2 SVGIG (reference sequence). CDR3 region: CAWRPAGAIETQYF. The CDR3 DNA sequence: TGTGCCTGGAGACCCGCAGGGGCGATAGAGACCCAGTACTTC.

The chain employs TRBV7-3 and TRBJ2-6; TRBD1 matches at 8 bases. This CDR3 comprises 16 residues. Germline CDR1 reads SGHTA; CDR2 reads FQGTGA. V shed 2 bases, J shed 4 bases, and the junction held 4 bases outside the gene matches. CDR3 in amino acids: CASSLQGAYGANVLTF. CDR3 in DNA: TGTGCCAGCAGCTTACAGGGGGCGTACGGGGCCAACGTCCTGACTTTC.

DNA for the CDR3: TGTGCCAGCAGGGTCGACAGTCGTCACACAGATACGCAGTATTTT. It encodes CASRVDSRHTDTQYF. V is TRBV2 and J is TRBJ2-3, with D possibly TRBD1 on 5 matching bases. Germline-derived CDR1 and CDR2 are SNHLY and FYNNEI. The CDR3 has 15 residues. V gave up 6 bases and J gave up 2 bases, with 15 bases separating them.